These 8 T cell receptor beta chains were all obtained from the same sample, sequenced in a study of siplizumab effects on memory and regulatory T cells (dated by TCRdb to the late 2010s). The library was prepared using the immunoSEQ multiplex PCR assay. TCRdb took over this immuneACCESS table, retaining in-frame rearrangements with V and J assigned. Such tables are incomplete; in checked studies, under half of the missing clones stem from an unresolved V gene, and the remainder is unexplained. Here the sample has about 100,000 clones; 75% to 95% occur a single time. The ten top clones hold roughly 2.5% of the sample. The sequencing sample was made of CD4+ T cells sorted from blood. Receptor source: a human donor in good health. Some clones in this sample may be carry-over from other donors' samples.

This clone was observed a handful of times. V and J are TRBV5-6 and TRBJ1-1; D perhaps matches TRBD1 (5 bases). The germline V gene has CDR1 SGHDT and CDR2 YYEEEE. The CDR3 has 13 residues. Trimming shortened V by 1 base and J by 3 bases, and 7 bases separated the two germline ends. CDR3 residues: CASSLSGDTEAFF. CDR3 DNA sequence: TGTGCCAGCAGCTTGTCGGGGGACACTGAAGCTTTCTTT.

The rearrangement links TRBV7-8 to TRBJ2-5; D is perhaps TRBD1 (5 bases). The CDR3 covers 14 residues. V was cut by 3 bases and J by 5 bases, with 13 bases left in between. Germline V gene sequence: CDR1 SGHVS, CDR2 FQNEAQ. Here the CDR3 reads CASSLLSRQETQYF. CDR3 sequence (DNA): TGTGCCAGCAGCTTGTTATCAAGACAGGAGACCCAGTACTTC.

J is TRBJ1-2 and V is TRBV9; TRBD1 matches at 9 bases. Trimming took 3 bases from V and 5 from J; bases not matched to a gene: 2. This CDR3 has 13 amino acids. The germline gives CDR1 SGDLS, CDR2 YYNGEE. CDR3 in amino acids: CASSAGTGYGYTF. The CDR3 nucleotides are TGTGCCAGCAGCGCCGGGACAGGGTATGGCTACACCTTC.

The chain couples TRBV5-8 to TRBJ1-3, with TRBD1 as a possible D gene (6 bases). Trimming left V 6 bases short and J 2 bases short, with 18 bases between. Per germline, CDR1 SGHTS and CDR2 YDEGEE. CDR3 size: 16 residues. CDR3 coding DNA: TGTGCCAGCACCCCCGAGCTAGGGGGGCCTGGAAACACCATATATTTT. This translates into CASTPELGGPGNTIYF. Full variable domain (remainder filled in from reference TRBV5-8 and TRBJ1-3): EAGVTQSPTHLIKTRGQQATLRCSPISGHTSVYWYQQALGLGLQFLLWYDEGEERNRGNFPPRFSGRQFPNYSSELNVNALELEDSALYLCASTPELGGPGNTIYFGEGSWLTVV.

The chain links TRBV28 to TRBJ2-5; weak D call: TRBD1 (5 bases). The germline V gene has CDR1 MDHEN and CDR2 SYDVKM. The CDR3 runs to 12 residues. V gave up 3 bases and J gave up 5 bases, with 7 bases separating them. Written as DNA, the CDR3 is TGTGCCAGCAGTTTGAAGGGGGAGACCCAGTACTTC. Translating it yields CASSLKGETQYF.

This clone was found once. This chain uses TRBV5-6 with TRBJ2-7, with 9 nucleotides matching TRBD1. The V gene's germline CDR1 is SGHDT and CDR2 YYEEEE. Trimming took 0 bases from V and 5 from J; bases not matched to a gene: 0. The CDR3 loop spans 13 amino acids. The CDR3 DNA is TGTGCCAGCAGCTTGGGGGACAGGGACGAGCAGTACTTC. This translates into CASSLGDRDEQYF.

The J gene is TRBJ2-5, the V gene TRBV4-1, with TRBD1 matching 7 bases. The germline CDR1 and CDR2 sequences are MGHRA and YSYEKL. This CDR3 region has 16 residues. The V segment lost 2 bases and the J segment 5 bases; nucleotides outside the gene matches: 11. The CDR3 nucleotides are TGCGCCAGCAGCCAACGGGTCGGAGCCAGGGGGGAGACCCAGTACTTC. This sequence encodes CASSQRVGARGETQYF.

V gene TRBV7-8 combines with J gene TRBJ2-1, with TRBD2 matching 14 bases. Germline V gene sequence: CDR1 SGHVS, CDR2 FQNEAQ. After removal of 5 bases from V and 7 bases from J, the junction contained 7 bases not matched to a gene. There are 16 residues in the CDR3. Here the CDR3 DNA reads TGTGCCAGCAGCGGAAGGGGGACTAGCGGGAGTAATGAGCAGTTCTTC. Translated, it gives CASSGRGTSGSNEQFF.